These 10 T cell receptor beta chains share one sample of origin, sequenced in a study of blood T cell repertoires in COVID-19. Libraries were prepared by immunoSEQ multiplex PCR; TCRdb keeps only in-frame clonotypes and omits some of them. The table records 100,000 or so clones, 80% to 90% of them present only once. Sequenced sample: PBMCs or T cells enriched from blood (not recorded which). The receptors stem from a woman aged 45-65 years who had recovered from COVID-19.

This clone has just one count. In nucleotides, the CDR3 is TGTGCCAGCAGCCCCCAGTCTGAGGTCTACGAGCAGTACTTC. Protein sequence: CASSPQSEVYEQYF. The chain employs TRBV9 and TRBJ2-7; D is uncertain. V was cut by 4 bases and J by 3 bases, with 14 bases left in between. Germline CDR1 and CDR2: SGDLS and YYNGEE. The CDR3 runs to 14 residues. The complete variable domain, with remaining parts taken from reference TRBV9 and TRBJ2-7, reads DSGVTQTPKHLITATGQRVTLRCSPRSGDLSVYWYQQSLDQGLQFLIQYYNGEERAKGNILERFSAQQFPDLHSELNLSSLELGDSALYFCASSPQSEVYEQYFGPGTRLTVT.

The chain recombines TRBV7-2 with TRBJ2-1; TRBD2 aligns across 16 bases. The CDR3 has 14 amino acids. With 4 bases clipped from V and 15 bases from J, the junction kept 6 bases outside the gene matches. The germline CDR1 and CDR2 sequences are SGHTA and FQGNSA. CDR3 coding DNA: TGTGCCAGCAGCTCGGGACTAGCGGGAGGGGGACGGTTCTTC. Amino acids: CASSSGLAGGGRFF.

This chain joins TRBV2 and TRBJ2-7; tentatively, D is TRBD2 (5 bases). The CDR3 spans 14 residues. V gave up 10 bases and J gave up 1 base, with 17 bases separating them. Germline V CDR1 and CDR2: SNHLY, FYNNEI. The chain's CDR3 is CATALEVLSYEQYF. The CDR3 region has the DNA TGTGCCACGGCCTTGGAGGTACTTTCCTACGAGCAGTACTTC.

This clone came up a few times. The chain joins TRBV4-1 to TRBJ1-2, with a tentative D call TRBD1 (6 bases). V lost 2 bases and J 8 bases, leaving 21 bases between the germline ends. Germline CDR1 is MGHRA and CDR2 is YSYEKL. The CDR3 extends over 16 amino acids. Here the CDR3 DNA reads TGCGCCAGCAGCCAACCGTCGGCACAGGGCCATTCAGGCTACACCTTC. This gives the protein CASSQPSAQGHSGYTF.

The V gene is TRBV6-5, the J gene TRBJ1-2, with D tentatively TRBD1 (6 bases). Trimming cost V 0 bases and J 3 bases, with 11 bases left between them. The germline V gene has CDR1 MNHEY and CDR2 SVGAGI. The CDR3 length is 15 residues. CDR3 nucleotides: TGTGCCAGCAGTTACTCGATATCAGGGGACTATGGCTACACCTTC. Translation: CASSYSISGDYGYTF.

The chain carries TRBV19 and TRBJ1-2, with D unresolved. This CDR3 comprises 13 residues. Trimming cost V 10 bases and J 8 bases, with 20 bases left between them. Germline assignment: CDR1 LNHDA and CDR2 SQIVND (reference sequence). This CDR3 reads CATSGPFLGGYTF. The CDR3 DNA sequence: TGTGCCACCAGCGGTCCGTTCCTGGGCGGCTACACCTTC.

The chain combines TRBV4-1 with TRBJ2-3; 8 bases align to TRBD2. V was pared by 1 base and J by 6 bases, with 6 bases of the junction left unmatched. In germline, CDR1 is MGHRA, CDR2 YSYEKL. The CDR3 contains 15 residues. The CDR3 protein is CASSQVPSGLDTQYF. DNA of the CDR3: TGCGCCAGCAGCCAAGTCCCTAGCGGGTTGGATACGCAGTATTTT.

V and J are TRBV5-1 and TRBJ2-3; no firm D call. The V gene's germline CDR1 is SGHRS and CDR2 YFSETQ. Trimming took 1 base from V and 11 from J, leaving 17 bases between them. The CDR3 length is 14 residues. The CDR3 bases are TGCGCCAGCAGCTTGACCGGGTTGATCGGCGAGCAGTATTTT. It codes for CASSLTGLIGEQYF.

CDR3 sequence (DNA): TGTGCCAGCTCACCGAGGCGTGAGTCCTACGAGCAGTACTTC. Its protein product is CASSPRRESYEQYF. The rearrangement uses TRBV18 and TRBJ2-7, with no clear D. Germline CDR1 reads KGHSH; CDR2 reads LQKENI. Trimming took off 3 bases at V and 1 base at J, with 10 bases between the two ends. The CDR3 extends over 14 amino acids.

V usage is TRBV25-1 and J usage is TRBJ2-1, with D possibly being TRBD2 (5 bases). The germline V and J ends were trimmed by 3 bases and 7 bases, with 13 bases remaining between them. Germline assignment: CDR1 MGHDK and CDR2 SYGVNS. CDR3 size: 14 residues. Written as DNA, the CDR3 is TGTGCCAGCAGTGATCGGGATGGACGAAATGAGCAGTTCTTC. Its protein is CASSDRDGRNEQFF.